This T cell receptor (beta chain) originates from a study of blood T cell repertoires in COVID-19. Study summary: Donors in the United States, Italy and Spain gave samples during acute or convalescent COVID-19. The cDNA or gDNA used as material had been derived from T cells, B-cell-depleted T cells, or PBMCs.

CDR1 and CDR2 (germline): LNHDA, SQIVND (reference sequence). The CDR3 extends over 14 amino acids. V was shortened by 5 bases and J by 9 bases, with 17 bases between the two germline ends. Only in-frame clones appear in the TCRdb table, and some are missing; sequencing was by immunoSEQ multiplex PCR. Of about 100,000 clones in the sample, around nine tenths were seen once. This rearrangement joins TRBV19 to TRBJ1-5; D is perhaps TRBD1 (5 bases). The source material was peripheral blood. This sequence was found in a woman in her twenties or thirties with acute or convalescent COVID-19. This CDR3 reads CASSPPGESSPQHF. CDR3 in DNA: TGTGCCAGTAGTCCACCGGGGGAGTCATCGCCCCAGCATTTT.